This T cell receptor beta chain was obtained from a study of early stage breast cancer tumors. In the study overall: Samples were sequenced at around 10-fold average coverage. Study results and limitations: Commonly generated sequences made up most enriched TCRB sequences shared between patients.

CDR3 length equals 13 residues. Trimming removed 10 bases from V and 4 bases from J, with 11 bases in between. In germline, CDR1 is ENHRY, CDR2 SYGVKD. On this clone: Its antigen is unknown.

Clones were sequenced by immunoSEQ multiplex PCR, and TCRdb holds only the in-frame ones, with some missing. The sample shows 8,000 to 9,500 clones, about 72% of them seen only once. This clonotype was obtained from a person aged 55 to 75 with breast cancer. Sequenced sample: normal breast tissue next to the tumor. The chain has TRBV10-3 and TRBJ2-6, with a tentative D call TRBD1 (6 bases). CDR3 residues: CATRTVGANVLTF. CDR3 in DNA: TGTGCCACGCGGACAGTCGGGGCCAACGTCCTGACTTTC.